The sequence of this T cell receptor beta chain was determined in a study of T cells in localized non-small cell lung cancer. Overall study findings and caveats: Longer overall survival was associated with a higher density of T cells in the blood. Sequencing involved a lone tumor region, leaving heterogeneity possible. Appearances in adjacent lung were noted for a median 57 of the top 100 tumor clones. Uninvolved adjacent lung showed the highest T cell clonality, exceeding tumor.

Comment on this clone: Its antigen is unknown.

TCRdb keeps only in-frame clones here, not all; method: immunoSEQ multiplex PCR. This repertoire shows roughly 40,000 clones, approximately 81% found once; its top ten account for under 7.5%. Germline CDR1 is ENHRY and CDR2 is SYGVKD. The CDR3 extends over 14 amino acids. The junction had 8 bases not matched to a gene; V was cut back by 6 bases and J by 7 bases. This TCR derives from a male donor aged 60 or over with stage II lung adenocarcinoma. Here the sequenced sample was peripheral blood mononuclear cells, taken before any cancer treatment. The chain combines TRBV10-3 with TRBJ1-4; 7 positions agree with TRBD1. The CDR3, as DNA: TGTGCCATCAGCGGACAGGCATTAGGTGAAAAACTGTTTTTT. Encoded protein: CAISGQALGEKLFF.